What follows are 2 T cell receptor beta chains derived from one specimen sequenced in a study of cytomegalovirus exposure and HLA in healthy donors. PCR was performed using 60 Vbeta and 13 Jbeta primers. Using immunoSEQ multiplex PCR, the repertoire was profiled, and TCRdb retains in-frame clones only, with some absent. This table has over 90,000 clones, roughly four fifths appearing once. Source material: PBMCs. The receptors were sampled from a woman aged 60-75 years in good health and CMV-seropositive.

The chain employs TRBV2 and TRBJ2-7, with 8 bases lining up with TRBD2. V dropped 8 bases and J dropped 0; count of bases not matched to a gene: 9. The CDR3 loop spans 15 amino acids. CDR1 is SNHLY and CDR2 is FYNNEI in the germline V gene. CDR3: CASGRGLAGSYEQYF. The CDR3 DNA follows: TGTGCCAGCGGGAGAGGCCTAGCGGGCTCCTACGAGCAGTACTTC.

This chain links TRBV28 with TRBJ2-3; the match to TRBD2 covers 8 bases. Trimming cost V 7 bases and J 9 bases; bases outside gene matches: 21. The CDR3 sequence is 17 residues long. The germline CDR1 and CDR2 sequences are MDHEN and SYDVKM. The DNA for the CDR3 is TGTGCCAGCAATGAACCTCGGGGCGGGAGGATCTCCGGGACGCAGTATTTT. Translated: CASNEPRGGRISGTQYF.